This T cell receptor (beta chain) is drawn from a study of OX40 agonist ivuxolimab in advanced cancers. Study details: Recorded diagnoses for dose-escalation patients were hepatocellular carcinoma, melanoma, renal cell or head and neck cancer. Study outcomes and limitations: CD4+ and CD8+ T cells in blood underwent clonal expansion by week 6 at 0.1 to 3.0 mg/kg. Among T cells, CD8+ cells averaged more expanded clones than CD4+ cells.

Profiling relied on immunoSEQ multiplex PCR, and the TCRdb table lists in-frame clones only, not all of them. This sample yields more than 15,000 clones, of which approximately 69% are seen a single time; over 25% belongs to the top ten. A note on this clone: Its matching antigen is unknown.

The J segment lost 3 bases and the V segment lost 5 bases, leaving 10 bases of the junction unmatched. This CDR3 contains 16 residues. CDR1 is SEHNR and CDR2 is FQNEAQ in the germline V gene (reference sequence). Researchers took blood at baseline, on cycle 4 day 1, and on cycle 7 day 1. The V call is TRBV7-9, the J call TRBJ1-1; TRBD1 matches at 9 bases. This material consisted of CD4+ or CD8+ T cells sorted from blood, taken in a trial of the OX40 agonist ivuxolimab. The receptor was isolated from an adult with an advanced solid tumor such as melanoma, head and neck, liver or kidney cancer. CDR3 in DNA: TGTGCCAGCAGCCCCCGGGACAGGGCCGCGGACACTGAAGCTTTCTTT. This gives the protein CASSPRDRAADTEAFF.